Each of the 31 T cell receptor beta chains below was sequenced from the same sample in a study of control samples from healthy donors and cancer patients. Some clones are missing from TCRdb's copy, which holds only in-frame ones; the method was immunoSEQ multiplex PCR. The table has about 160,000 clones, 92% seen once. Specimen: blood. All receptors derive from a woman aged 25 to 39 in good health.

CDR3 protein: CASSAYGGPNEKLFF. DNA for the CDR3: TGTGCCAGCAGTGCTTATGGGGGACCTAATGAAAAACTGTTTTTT. The chain is built from TRBV7-8 and TRBJ1-4; D possibly corresponds to TRBD1 (5 bases). The length of the CDR3 is 15 residues. The germline gives CDR1 SGHVS, CDR2 FQNEAQ. V was trimmed by 6 bases and J by 3 bases, leaving 14 bases between them.

Here the CDR3 reads CASSESGWNQPQHF. The CDR3, as DNA: TGTGCCAGCAGTGAATCTGGTTGGAATCAGCCCCAGCATTTT. The genes are TRBV6-1 and TRBJ1-5, with D hard to call. This CDR3 has 14 residues. Germline assignment: CDR1 MNHNS and CDR2 SASEGT. V was trimmed by 2 bases and J by 4 bases, leaving 9 bases between them.

The genes are TRBV6-2 or TRBV6-3 and TRBJ2-2, with 11 bases that match TRBD2. The junction had 15 bases not matched to a gene; V was cut back by 0 bases and J by 6 bases. The CDR3 runs to 20 residues. Per germline, CDR1 MNHEY and CDR2 SVGEGT. CDR3 amino acids: CASSYSIGPGTSGGPGELFF. The CDR3 DNA reads TGTGCCAGCAGTTACTCGATCGGGCCCGGGACTAGCGGAGGACCCGGGGAGCTGTTTTTT.

A single count supports this clone. The chain combines TRBV5-6 with TRBJ1-3, with D unresolved. Trimming removed 2 bases at V and 0 bases at J, with 9 bases between. Per the germline V gene, CDR1 is SGHDT and CDR2 is YYEEEE. CDR3 size: 15 residues. The DNA of the CDR3 is TGTGCCAGCAGCTTTACCGGGAGCTCTGGAAACACCATATATTTT. Protein sequence: CASSFTGSSGNTIYF.

V and J are TRBV27 and TRBJ2-1; 10 bases line up with TRBD2. Germline V CDR1 and CDR2: MNHEY, SMNVEV (reference sequence). Trimming removed 2 bases from V and 4 bases from J; junction bases left unmatched: 2. The CDR3 is 15 residues long. In DNA form, the CDR3 reads TGTGCCAGCAGTTTACTAGCGGGAGATTACAATGAGCAGTTCTTC. This translates into CASSLLAGDYNEQFF.

The chain is built from TRBV5-1 and TRBJ2-1; TRBD2 aligns across 9 bases. V dropped 2 bases and J dropped 5; count of bases not matched to a gene: 5. The CDR3 totals 15 residues. Germline V gene data show CDR1 as SGHRS and CDR2 as YFSETQ. In DNA form, the CDR3 reads TGCGCCAGCAGCTTCACTAGCGGGCGAGACAATGAGCAGTTCTTC. Protein sequence: CASSFTSGRDNEQFF.

The rearrangement links TRBV30 to TRBJ2-1; D is unresolved. From germline, CDR1 is GTSNPN and CDR2 SVGIG (reference sequence). The germline V and J ends were trimmed by 0 bases and 7 bases, with 16 bases remaining between them. The CDR3 sequence is 15 residues long. Here the CDR3 reads CAWSVIATPSNEQFF. CDR3 DNA sequence: TGTGCCTGGAGTGTAATAGCAACCCCTTCGAATGAGCAGTTCTTC.

Concerning this clone: This sample also contains other DNA sequences that code for the same CDR3. The chain joins TRBV28 to TRBJ1-1; D is possibly TRBD1 (6 bases). The CDR3 totals 14 residues. The germline V and J ends were trimmed by 3 bases and 4 bases, with 12 bases remaining between them. Germline CDR1 MDHEN, CDR2 SYDVKM. This CDR3 is CASSFRGLGTEAFF. Here the CDR3 DNA reads TGTGCCAGCAGTTTCAGGGGACTAGGCACTGAAGCTTTCTTT.

The V gene is TRBV7-2, the J gene TRBJ2-7; 10 nucleotides agree with TRBD2. Trimming at V came to 4 bases and at J to 2 bases, leaving 5 bases not matched to a gene. The CDR3 is 15 residues long. Germline V lookup: CDR1 SGHTA, CDR2 FQGNSA. Here the CDR3 DNA reads TGTGCCAGCAGCTCTAGCGGGAGCGTTACCTACGAGCAGTACTTC. Translating it yields CASSSSGSVTYEQYF.

The chain uses TRBV7-9 and TRBJ2-1; 10 bases are shared with TRBD2. V lost 6 bases, J lost 2 bases, and 4 bases stayed unmatched. Germline V gene data show CDR1 as SEHNR and CDR2 as FQNEAQ (reference sequence). This CDR3 spans 15 amino acids. The CDR3 sequence: CASSLSGRAYNEQFF. The CDR3 DNA is TGTGCCAGCAGTCTCAGCGGGAGGGCCTACAATGAGCAGTTCTTC.

J is TRBJ2-3 and V is TRBV11-2; 7 bases match TRBD2. Losses at the gene ends were 2 bases for V and 2 bases for J; bases not matched to a gene: 4. Germline V CDR1 and CDR2: SGHAT, FQNNGV. This CDR3 comprises 15 residues. CDR3 DNA: TGTGCCAGCAGCTTACGAGGGAGGGACACAGATACGCAGTATTTT. This encodes CASSLRGRDTDTQYF.

The chain joins TRBV30 to TRBJ1-2; 7 nucleotides line up with TRBD1. Germline values: CDR1 GTSNPN, CDR2 SVGIG (reference sequence). Trimming removed 3 bases from V and 8 bases from J; junction bases left unmatched: 12. The CDR3 is 14 residues long. The CDR3, as DNA: TGTGCCTGGAGCAGACAGGGTACGGGCTTAGGCTACACCTTC. Protein: CAWSRQGTGLGYTF.

The chain couples TRBV7-6 to TRBJ1-6; D uncertain. The CDR3 has 14 residues. V lost 5 bases and J 5 bases, leaving 10 bases between the germline ends. The germline CDR1 and CDR2 sequences are SGHVS and FNYEAQ. Here the CDR3 reads CASSISLNNSPLHF. The CDR3 DNA reads as TGTGCCAGCAGCATATCGCTAAATAATTCACCCCTCCACTTT.

The rearrangement links TRBV27 to TRBJ1-3; tentatively, D is TRBD1 (6 bases). Germline-derived CDR1 and CDR2 are MNHEY and SMNVEV (reference sequence). With 5 bases removed from V and 0 bases from J, the gap between germline ends came to 11 bases. CDR3 length equals 15 residues. The CDR3 here is CASSTQGHSGNTIYF. CDR3 coding DNA: TGTGCCAGCAGTACACAGGGCCACTCTGGAAACACCATATATTTT.

This chain joins TRBV18 and TRBJ2-5; D gene uncertain. The germline gives CDR1 KGHSH, CDR2 LQKENI. The CDR3 extends over 13 amino acids. Trimming left V 2 bases short and J 0 bases short, with 4 bases between. As DNA, the CDR3 is TGTGCCAGCTCACCAAAGTACCAAGAGACCCAGTACTTC. Its translation: CASSPKYQETQYF.

This clone was seen only once. The genes are TRBV28 and TRBJ2-2; possibly TRBD2 for D (6 bases). The germline V gene encodes CDR1 MDHEN and CDR2 SYDVKM. The V and J ends lost 6 bases and 3 bases respectively, with 14 bases between them. The CDR3 is 15 amino acids. CDR3 region: CASRESGSYTGELFF. The CDR3 nucleotides are TGTGCCAGCAGGGAAAGCGGGTCGTACACCGGGGAGCTGTTTTTT.

The genes are TRBV5-1 and TRBJ2-7; D call uncertain. CDR3 size: 15 residues. Germline loops: CDR1 SGHRS, CDR2 YFSETQ. The V end lost 2 bases, the J end lost 4 bases, and 16 bases lay between the germline ends. Here the CDR3 DNA reads TGCGCCAGCAGCTTTTGGGTGGGTGTCGAGTACGAGCAGTACTTC. Amino acid sequence: CASSFWVGVEYEQYF. The full variable domain, its missing parts supplied by reference TRBV5-1 and TRBJ2-7, is KAGVTQTPRYLIKTRGQQVTLSCSPISGHRSVSWYQQTPGQGLQFLFEYFSETQRNKGNFPGRFSGRQFSNSRSEMNVSTLELGDSALYLCASSFWVGVEYEQYFGPGTRLTVT.

CDR3 bases: TGTGCCAGCTTCCCTACAATGAATGTGGGGACTACTAGCGGGAGCCTAGCCAAAAACATTCAGTACTTC. Translating it yields CASFPTMNVGTTSGSLAKNIQYF. The chain combines TRBV21-1 with TRBJ2-4; the DNA was not compared with TRBD2, the D call given in the table. TRBV21-1 corresponds to a pseudogene. This CDR3 has 23 amino acids.

This clone appeared once. The chain couples TRBV18 to TRBJ2-6, with TRBD2 identical over 10 bases. Unmatched junction bases numbered 10, after V lost 6 bases and J lost 2 bases. Germline V CDR1 and CDR2: KGHSH, LQKENI. This CDR3 spans 18 amino acids. The DNA for the CDR3 is TGTGCCAGCTCCCTAACTAGCGGGAAACTCACTGGGGCCAACGTCCTGACTTTC. Its translation: CASSLTSGKLTGANVLTF.

The chain has TRBV5-1 and TRBJ2-7; 8 bases match TRBD2. J gave up 4 bases and V 0 bases, and 9 bases lay outside the gene matches. CDR1 and CDR2 from the germline V gene are SGHRS and YFSETQ. This CDR3 has 16 amino acids. The CDR3 loop reads CASSLGGSGNPYEQYF. The CDR3, as DNA: TGCGCCAGCAGCTTGGGGGGTAGCGGGAACCCATACGAGCAGTACTTC.

This chain uses TRBV27 with TRBJ1-1; the match to TRBD1 covers 10 bases. Germline V lookup: CDR1 MNHEY, CDR2 SMNVEV (reference sequence). CDR3 length equals 15 residues. V lost 5 bases and J lost 7; bases outside the gene matches: 10. CDR3 amino acids: CASSRSTGGAFEAFF. Written as DNA, the CDR3 is TGTGCCAGCAGTCGTTCGACAGGGGGCGCGTTTGAAGCTTTCTTT.

V is TRBV21-1 and J is TRBJ2-1; TRBD2 is the table's D call and was not checked against the DNA. TRBV21-1 is flagged as a pseudogene. This CDR3 has 15 residues. The CDR3 reads CASSNRVGSYNEQFF. The CDR3, as DNA: TGTGCCAGCAGCAATCGGGTGGGCTCCTACAATGAGCAGTTCTTC.

The chain joins TRBV19 to TRBJ2-1; TRBD1 is a possible D gene (6 bases). The CDR3 has 15 amino acids. Germline V CDR1 and CDR2: LNHDA, SQIVND (reference sequence). Trimming pared 7 bases from V and 3 bases from J, leaving 16 bases between. CDR3 sequence: CASKVQGLLYNEQFF. The CDR3 nucleotides read TGTGCCAGTAAGGTACAGGGTCTGCTCTACAATGAGCAGTTCTTC.

This clone was detected only once. The J gene is TRBJ2-7, the V gene TRBV4-2; TRBD1 agrees at 9 bases. The V segment lost 5 bases and the J segment 6 bases; nucleotides outside the gene matches: 17. CDR1 LGHNA and CDR2 YNFKEQ come from the germline V gene. The CDR3 covers 17 residues. Here the CDR3 reads CASSNDPSGTGSSEQYF. CDR3 coding DNA: TGTGCCAGCAGCAACGACCCCTCCGGGACAGGGAGTAGCGAGCAGTACTTC.

V gene TRBV7-3 combines with J gene TRBJ2-3, with TRBD2 matching over 7 bases. The V gene end was trimmed by 6 bases and the J gene end by 5 bases; junction bases not matched to a gene: 11. The CDR3 has 15 amino acids. The germline V gene encodes CDR1 SGHTA and CDR2 FQGTGA. Written as DNA, the CDR3 is TGTGCCAGCAGTTTCTCCGGCGGGAGAGGAGATACGCAGTATTTT. Its protein is CASSFSGGRGDTQYF.

CDR3 sequence: CASSEAAQAVSNQPQHF. The CDR3 coding sequence is TGTGCCAGCAGTGAAGCCGCACAGGCGGTAAGCAATCAGCCCCAGCATTTT. The chain has TRBV6-1 and TRBJ1-5; a weak D match, TRBD1 (5 bases). The CDR3 length is 17 residues. CDR1 and CDR2 (germline): MNHNS, SASEGT. Between the trimmed V and J ends, which lost 0 bases and 1 base, there was a span of 13 bases.

This clone was counted a few times. The rearrangement links TRBV7-5 to TRBJ1-1; the tabulated D call, TRBD1, remains unverified against the DNA. TRBV7-5 has pseudogene status. The CDR3 totals 15 residues. CDR3 amino acids: CARSPRHSMNTEAFF. The CDR3 DNA reads as TGTGCCAGAAGCCCCCGACACAGCATGAACACTGAAGCTTTCTTT.

CDR3 loop: CASSLVRGGAGANYGYTF. As DNA, the CDR3 is TGTGCCAGCAGCTTAGTGCGCGGGGGCGCCGGGGCTAACTATGGCTACACCTTC. The rearrangement links TRBV7-2 to TRBJ1-2; the D gene is possibly TRBD1 (6 bases). Germline CDR1 SGHTA, CDR2 FQGNSA. This CDR3 spans 18 amino acids. The V end was cut by 1 base, the J end by 0 bases, with 18 bases between.

The chain has TRBV28 and TRBJ2-5, with 8 bases lining up with TRBD1. The J segment lost 5 bases and the V segment lost 3 bases, leaving 5 bases of the junction unmatched. Germline lookup yields CDR1 MDHEN and CDR2 SYDVKM. The CDR3 loop spans 14 amino acids. The CDR3 sequence: CASSFAGGGETQYF. DNA for the CDR3: TGTGCCAGCAGTTTCGCAGGGGGCGGGGAGACCCAGTACTTC.

The V gene is TRBV5-1, the J gene TRBJ2-3; a possible D gene is TRBD1 (6 bases). The CDR3 runs 14 residues. Germline CDR1 SGHRS, CDR2 YFSETQ. Trimming stripped 7 bases from V and 3 bases from J, with 15 bases between. CDR3 sequence (DNA): TGCGCCAGCTCCGGACAGACGGGGACAGATACGCAGTATTTT. Amino acids: CASSGQTGTDTQYF.

The chain couples TRBV19 to TRBJ2-1; 7 positions agree with TRBD1. Germline trimming cut 5 bases from V and 4 bases from J; bases unmatched to any gene: 5. CDR1 is LNHDA, CDR2 SQIVND, per germline (reference sequence). This CDR3 contains 14 residues. The DNA of the CDR3 is TGTGCCAGTAGTGAGGGGGCAATTTACAATGAGCAGTTCTTC. This codes for CASSEGAIYNEQFF. Drawing the rest from reference TRBV19 and TRBJ2-1, the complete variable domain is DGGITQSPKYLFRKEGQNVTLSCEQNLNHDAMYWYRQDPGQGLRLIYYSQIVNDFQKGDIAEGYSVSREKKESFPLTVTSAQKNPTAFYLCASSEGAIYNEQFFGPGTRLTVL.